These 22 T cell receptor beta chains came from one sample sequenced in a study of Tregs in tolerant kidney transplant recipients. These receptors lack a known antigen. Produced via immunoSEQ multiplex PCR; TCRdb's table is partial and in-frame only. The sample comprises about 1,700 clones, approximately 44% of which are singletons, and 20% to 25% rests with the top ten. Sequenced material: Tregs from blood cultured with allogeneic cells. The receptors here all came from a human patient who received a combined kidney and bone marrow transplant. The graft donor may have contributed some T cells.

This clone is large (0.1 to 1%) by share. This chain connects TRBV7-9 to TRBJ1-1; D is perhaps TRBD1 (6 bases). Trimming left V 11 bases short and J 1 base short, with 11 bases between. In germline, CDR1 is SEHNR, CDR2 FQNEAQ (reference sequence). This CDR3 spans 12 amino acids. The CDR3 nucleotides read TGTGCCGGACGGGGGGCGAACACTGAAGCTTTCTTT. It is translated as CAGRGANTEAFF.

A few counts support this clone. DNA for the CDR3: TGTGCCAGCAGCCAAGAGTTCGTATCAGGATCTTATGGCTACACCTTC. Amino acids: CASSQEFVSGSYGYTF. The chain joins TRBV7-4 to TRBJ1-2; D is undetermined. The V and J ends lost 5 bases and 5 bases respectively, with 21 bases between them. There are 16 residues in the CDR3. Germline V gives CDR1 SGHVT, CDR2 SQSDAQ.

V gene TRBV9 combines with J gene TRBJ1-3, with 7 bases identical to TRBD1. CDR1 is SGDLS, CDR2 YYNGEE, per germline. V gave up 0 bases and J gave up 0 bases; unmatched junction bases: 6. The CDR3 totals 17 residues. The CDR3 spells CASSVGGGPSSGNTIYF. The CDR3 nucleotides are TGTGCCAGCAGCGTAGGAGGGGGCCCTTCCTCTGGAAACACCATATATTTT.

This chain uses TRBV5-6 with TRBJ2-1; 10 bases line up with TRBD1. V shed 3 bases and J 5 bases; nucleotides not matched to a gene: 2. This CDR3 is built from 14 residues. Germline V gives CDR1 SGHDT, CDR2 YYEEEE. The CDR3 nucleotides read TGTGCCAGCAGCTGGACAGGGGGGGACAATGAGCAGTTCTTC. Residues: CASSWTGGDNEQFF.

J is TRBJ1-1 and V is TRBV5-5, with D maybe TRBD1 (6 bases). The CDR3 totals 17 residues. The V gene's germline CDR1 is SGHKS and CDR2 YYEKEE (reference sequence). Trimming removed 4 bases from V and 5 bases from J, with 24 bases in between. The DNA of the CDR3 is TGTGCCAGCAGCCCGCTGGGGGGGGCCGCGTCCCGAACTGAAGCTTTCTTT. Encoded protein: CASSPLGGAASRTEAFF. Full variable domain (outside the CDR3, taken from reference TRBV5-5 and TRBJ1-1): DAGVTQSPTHLIKTRGQQVTLRCSPISGHKSVSWYQQVLGQGPQFIFQYYEKEERGRGNFPDRFSARQFPNYSSELNVNALLLGDSALYLCASSPLGGAASRTEAFFGQGTRLTVV.

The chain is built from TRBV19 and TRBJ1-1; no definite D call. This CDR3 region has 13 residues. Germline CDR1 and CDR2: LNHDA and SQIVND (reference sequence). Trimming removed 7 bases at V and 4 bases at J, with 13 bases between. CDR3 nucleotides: TGTGCCAGTACCCCATCCGGCGGCACTGAAGCTTTCTTT. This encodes CASTPSGGTEAFF.

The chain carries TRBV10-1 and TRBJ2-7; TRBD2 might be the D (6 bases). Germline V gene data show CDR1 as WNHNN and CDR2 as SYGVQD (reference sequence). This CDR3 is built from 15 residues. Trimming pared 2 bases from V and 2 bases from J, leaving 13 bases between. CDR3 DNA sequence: TGCGCCAGCAGTGAGGGCGGCGGGACCGCCTACGAGCAGTACTTC. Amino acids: CASSEGGGTAYEQYF.

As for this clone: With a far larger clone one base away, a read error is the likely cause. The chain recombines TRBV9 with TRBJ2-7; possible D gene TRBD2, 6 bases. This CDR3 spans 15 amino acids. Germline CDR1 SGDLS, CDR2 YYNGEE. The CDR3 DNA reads TGTGCCAGGAGCGTAGGGGACCGCGGGGTCTACGAGCAGTACTTC. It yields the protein CARSVGDRGVYEQYF.

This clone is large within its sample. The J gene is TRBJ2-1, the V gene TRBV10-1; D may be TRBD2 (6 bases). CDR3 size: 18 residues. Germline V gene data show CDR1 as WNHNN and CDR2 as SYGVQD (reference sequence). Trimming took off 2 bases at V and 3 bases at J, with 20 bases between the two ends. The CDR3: CASSEVVRDGSGYNEQFF. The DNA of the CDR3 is TGCGCCAGCAGTGAGGTCGTGAGGGACGGGAGCGGCTACAATGAGCAGTTCTTC.

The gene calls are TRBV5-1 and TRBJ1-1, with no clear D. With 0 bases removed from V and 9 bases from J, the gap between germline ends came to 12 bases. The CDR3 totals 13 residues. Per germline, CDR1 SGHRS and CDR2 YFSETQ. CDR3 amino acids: CASSLAESSKAFF. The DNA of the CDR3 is TGCGCCAGCAGCTTGGCCGAGTCGTCGAAAGCTTTCTTT.

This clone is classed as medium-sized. Written as DNA, the CDR3 is TGTGCCAGCAGCTTAGAGGTGGCAGGGGGGTTCTTC. It specifies CASSLEVAGGFF. V gene TRBV7-9 combines with J gene TRBJ2-1, with TRBD1 identical over 7 bases. After removal of 1 base from V and 15 bases from J, the junction contained 6 bases not matched to a gene. The CDR3 spans 12 residues. Germline CDR1 is SEHNR and CDR2 is FQNEAQ (reference sequence).

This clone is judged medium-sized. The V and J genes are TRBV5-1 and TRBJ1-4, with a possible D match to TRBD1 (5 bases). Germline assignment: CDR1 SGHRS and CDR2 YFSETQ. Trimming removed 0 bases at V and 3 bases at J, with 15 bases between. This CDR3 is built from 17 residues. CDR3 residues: CASSLAAGNRPNEKLFF. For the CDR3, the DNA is TGCGCCAGCAGCTTGGCTGCAGGGAATCGCCCTAATGAAAAACTGTTTTTT.

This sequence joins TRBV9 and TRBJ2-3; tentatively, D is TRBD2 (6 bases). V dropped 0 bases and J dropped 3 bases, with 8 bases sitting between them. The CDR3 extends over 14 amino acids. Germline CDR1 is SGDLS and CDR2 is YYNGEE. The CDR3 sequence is CASSVARETDTQYF. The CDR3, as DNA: TGTGCCAGCAGCGTAGCCCGGGAGACAGATACGCAGTATTTT. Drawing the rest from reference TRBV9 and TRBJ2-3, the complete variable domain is DSGVTQTPKHLITATGQRVTLRCSPRSGDLSVYWYQQSLDQGLQFLIQYYNGEERAKGNILERFSAQQFPDLHSELNLSSLELGDSALYFCASSVARETDTQYFGPGTRLTVL.

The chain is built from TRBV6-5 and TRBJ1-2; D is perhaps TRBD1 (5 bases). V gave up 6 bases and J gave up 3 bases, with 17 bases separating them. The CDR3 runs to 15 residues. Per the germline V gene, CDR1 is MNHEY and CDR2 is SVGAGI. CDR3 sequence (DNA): TGTGCCAGCAGCCACCGGTGGGGCTCGGACTATGGCTACACCTTC. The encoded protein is CASSHRWGSDYGYTF.

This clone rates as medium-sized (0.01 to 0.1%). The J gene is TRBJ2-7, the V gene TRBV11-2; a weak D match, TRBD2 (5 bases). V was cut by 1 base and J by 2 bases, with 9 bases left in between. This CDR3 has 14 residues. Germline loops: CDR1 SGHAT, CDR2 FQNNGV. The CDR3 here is CASSLGPGAYEQYF. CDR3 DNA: TGTGCCAGCAGCTTAGGGCCCGGGGCCTACGAGCAGTACTTC.

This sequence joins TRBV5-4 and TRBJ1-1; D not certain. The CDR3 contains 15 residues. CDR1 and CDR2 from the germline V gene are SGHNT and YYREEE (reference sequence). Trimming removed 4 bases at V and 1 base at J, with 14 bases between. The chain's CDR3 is CASSPTLRKNTEAFF. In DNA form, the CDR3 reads TGTGCCAGCAGCCCGACACTTAGGAAGAACACTGAAGCTTTCTTT.

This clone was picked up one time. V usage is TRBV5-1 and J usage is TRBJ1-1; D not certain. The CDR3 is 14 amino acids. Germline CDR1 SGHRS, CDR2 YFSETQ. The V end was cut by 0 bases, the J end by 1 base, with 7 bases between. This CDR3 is CASSLVGGNTEAFF. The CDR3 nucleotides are TGCGCCAGCAGCTTGGTTGGAGGGAACACTGAAGCTTTCTTT.

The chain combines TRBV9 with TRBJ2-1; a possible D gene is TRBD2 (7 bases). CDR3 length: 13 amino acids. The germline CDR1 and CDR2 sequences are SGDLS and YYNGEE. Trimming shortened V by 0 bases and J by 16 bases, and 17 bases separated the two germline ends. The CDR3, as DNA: TGTGCCAGCAGCGTAGATGGAGGGGGGGTGCAATTCTTC. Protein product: CASSVDGGGVQFF. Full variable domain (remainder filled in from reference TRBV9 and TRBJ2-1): DSGVTQTPKHLITATGQRVTLRCSPRSGDLSVYWYQQSLDQGLQFLIQYYNGEERAKGNILERFSAQQFPDLHSELNLSSLELGDSALYFCASSVDGGGVQFFGPGTRLTVL.

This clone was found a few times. In DNA form, the CDR3 reads TGTGCCAGCAGTTTATCAGGGTGGCGGCTAGCGGGACCCTACGAGCAGTACTTC. Residues: CASSLSGWRLAGPYEQYF. This chain uses TRBV27 with TRBJ2-7; 9 nucleotides match TRBD2. CDR1 and CDR2 (germline): MNHEY, SMNVEV (reference sequence). V lost 0 bases and J lost 2; bases outside the gene matches: 11. The CDR3 is 18 amino acids.

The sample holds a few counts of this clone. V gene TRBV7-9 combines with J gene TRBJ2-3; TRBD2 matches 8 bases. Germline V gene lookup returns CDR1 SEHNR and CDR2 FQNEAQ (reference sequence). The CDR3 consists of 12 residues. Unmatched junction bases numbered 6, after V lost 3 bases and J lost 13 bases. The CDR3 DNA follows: TGTGCCAGCAGCTTCGGGAGGGAAGTGGAGTATTTT. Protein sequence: CASSFGREVEYF.

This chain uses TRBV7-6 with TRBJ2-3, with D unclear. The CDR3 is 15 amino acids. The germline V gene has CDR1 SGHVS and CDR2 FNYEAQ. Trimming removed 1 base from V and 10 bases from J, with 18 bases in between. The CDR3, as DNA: TGTGCCAGCAGCTTAGAGGCCCTAGTTGGAGCTCCGCAGTATTTT. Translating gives CASSLEALVGAPQYF.

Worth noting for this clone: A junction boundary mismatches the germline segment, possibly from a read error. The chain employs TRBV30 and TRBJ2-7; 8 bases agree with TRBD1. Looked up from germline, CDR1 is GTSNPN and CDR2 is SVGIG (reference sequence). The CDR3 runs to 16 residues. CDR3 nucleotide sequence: TGTGCCGGGAGTCCGTTGGGGCAGGGGGCTTTCTACGAGCAGTACTTC. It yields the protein CAGSPLGQGAFYEQYF.